The 26 T cell receptor beta chains given below trace back to one sample, sequenced in a study of blood T cells in healthy people across ages. A J-beta primer mix and a sample-barcoded 5' primer were used in a second PCR of about 7 to 12 cycles. TCRdb processed the 5' RACE reads anew with MiXCR; each CDR3 protein has one entry. Here the sample spans about 770,000 distinct CDR3 sequences, 44% being singletons. The sequencing sample was made of blood. The receptors originated from a man in his sixties in good health.

A few counts support this clonotype. This rearrangement joins TRBV4-1 to TRBJ2-3; 7 bases are a match to TRBD1. Germline values: CDR1 MGHRA, CDR2 YSYEKL. The CDR3 runs 13 residues. J lost 4 bases, V lost 8 bases, and 6 bases had no gene match. CDR3 residues: CASGQADSDTQYF. DNA of the CDR3: TGCGCCAGCGGACAGGCTGATTCAGATACGCAGTATTTT.

This clonotype has just one count. The CDR3 DNA sequence: TGCGCCAGTAGCGACCGGGACACGGGGGAGCAGTACTTC. This encodes CASSDRDTGEQYF. The rearrangement links TRBV5-1 to TRBJ2-7; tentative D call: TRBD1 (6 bases). The CDR3 loop spans 13 amino acids. From germline, CDR1 is SGHRS and CDR2 YFSETQ. V was clipped by 8 bases and J by 7 bases, with 19 bases between them.

This clonotype turned up a few times. The chain uses TRBV12-3 or TRBV12-4 and TRBJ2-5; 7 positions match TRBD2. Losses at the gene ends were 7 bases for V and 4 bases for J; bases not matched to a gene: 12. CDR3 length: 15 residues. The CDR3 nucleotides are TGTGCCAGCACACCCGGGGGGTCCTCGTTAGAGACCCAGTACTTC. Amino acids: CASTPGGSSLETQYF.

The chain joins TRBV9 to TRBJ1-4; no clear D gene. Trimming pared 0 bases from V and 5 bases from J, leaving 11 bases between. This CDR3 is 15 amino acids long. The V gene's germline CDR1 is SGDLS and CDR2 YYNGEE. CDR3 sequence (DNA): TGTGCCAGCAGCGTAGCTACGGGCCCGAATGAAAAACTGTTTTTT. This translates into CASSVATGPNEKLFF.

The chain has TRBV20-1 and TRBJ2-1; 8 nucleotides match TRBD2. Germline values: CDR1 DFQATT, CDR2 SNEGSKA (reference sequence). The CDR3 sequence is 16 residues long. Trimming took 0 bases from V and 7 from J; bases not matched to a gene: 11. Here the CDR3 reads CSARDRRAGDWNEQFF. The CDR3 region has the DNA TGCAGTGCTAGAGATCGGAGAGCGGGGGATTGGAATGAGCAGTTCTTC.

The J gene is TRBJ1-4, the V gene TRBV20-1; TRBD1 matches at 9 bases. The junction had 7 bases not matched to a gene; V was cut back by 6 bases and J by 8 bases. Germline CDR1 reads DFQATT; CDR2 reads SNEGSKA (reference sequence). The CDR3 runs 13 residues. CDR3 DNA: TGCAGTGCATGGGACAGGGAACGAGAAAAACTGTTTTTT. This gives the protein CSAWDREREKLFF.

The chain is built from TRBV7-8 and TRBJ2-1; 9 nucleotides align to TRBD2. V dropped 3 bases and J dropped 2; count of bases not matched to a gene: 8. The CDR3 length is 17 residues. Germline assignment: CDR1 SGHVS and CDR2 FQNEAQ. The CDR3 sequence: CASSLISGGPTYNEQFF. CDR3 coding DNA: TGTGCCAGCAGCTTGATTAGCGGGGGCCCTACCTACAATGAGCAGTTCTTC. Drawing the rest from reference TRBV7-8 and TRBJ2-1, the complete variable domain is GAGVSQSPRYKVAKRGQDVALRCDPISGHVSLFWYQQALGQGPEFLTYFQNEAQLDKSGLPSDRFFAERPEGSVSTLKIQRTQQEDSAVYLCASSLISGGPTYNEQFFGPGTRLTVL.

The rearrangement links TRBV28 to TRBJ2-6, with D possibly called TRBD1 or TRBD2 (6 bases each). The germline gives CDR1 MDHEN, CDR2 SYDVKM. The V gene lost 7 bases and the J gene lost 4 bases, with 14 bases spanning the gap. The CDR3 is 15 amino acids. The CDR3 region has the DNA TGTGCCAGCACCCCGGGGGCGCCAGGGGCCAACGTCCTGACTTTC. This encodes CASTPGAPGANVLTF.

The chain uses TRBV14 and TRBJ1-1, with D unclear. Per the germline V gene, CDR1 is SGHDN and CDR2 is FVKESK. Trimming shortened V by 3 bases and J by 3 bases, and 8 bases separated the two germline ends. The CDR3 is 13 amino acids. The CDR3 sequence is CASSQYKYTEAFF. The DNA for the CDR3 is TGTGCCAGCAGCCAGTACAAGTACACTGAAGCTTTCTTT.

There are many counts of this clonotype. This rearrangement joins TRBV7-2 to TRBJ2-5; possible D gene TRBD2, 5 bases. The germline V gene encodes CDR1 SGHTA and CDR2 FQGNSA. This CDR3 comprises 16 residues. Trimming stripped 5 bases from V and 5 bases from J, with 21 bases between. The CDR3 sequence: CASSPRRASSVETQYF. CDR3 bases: TGTGCCAGCAGCCCTCGGCGGGCTAGCTCGGTCGAGACCCAGTACTTC. Combining the CDR3 with reference TRBV7-2 and TRBJ2-5 gives the whole variable domain GAGVSQSPSNKVTEKGKDVELRCDPISGHTALYWYRQSLGQGLEFLIYFQGNSAPDKSGLPSDRFSAERTGGSVSTLTIQRTQQEDSAVYLCASSPRRASSVETQYFGPGTRLLVL.

The V and J genes are TRBV3-1 and TRBJ1-1, with 7 bases that match TRBD1. The CDR3 runs 14 residues. V lost 0 bases and J lost 5; bases outside the gene matches: 3. Germline-derived CDR1 and CDR2 are LGHDT and YNNKEL (reference sequence). The CDR3 region has the DNA TGTGCCAGCAGCCAAGATCTGGGACAGACTGAAGCTTTCTTT. Translation: CASSQDLGQTEAFF.

V and J are TRBV20-1 and TRBJ2-4; tentatively, D is TRBD1 (6 bases). V was cut by 4 bases and J by 0 bases, with 19 bases left in between. Germline V gives CDR1 DFQATT, CDR2 SNEGSKA (reference sequence). The CDR3 loop spans 17 amino acids. The CDR3 protein is CSATYTGTPLAKNIQYF. The DNA of the CDR3 is TGCAGTGCTACTTATACCGGGACACCTTTAGCCAAAAACATTCAGTACTTC.

The genes are TRBV5-8 and TRBJ2-1; TRBD1 aligns across 9 bases. Losses at the gene ends were 3 bases for V and 6 bases for J; bases not matched to a gene: 10. Germline V CDR1 and CDR2: SGHTS, YDEGEE. CDR3 length equals 16 residues. CDR3 nucleotide sequence: TGTGCCAGCAGCTCAGCCGGGACAGGGTTCGGCAATGAGCAGTTCTTC. Translating gives CASSSAGTGFGNEQFF.

The chain uses TRBV9 and TRBJ2-2, with D perhaps TRBD1 (6 bases). Germline CDR1 and CDR2: SGDLS and YYNGEE. The germline V and J ends were trimmed by 0 bases and 6 bases, with 12 bases remaining between them. The CDR3 totals 15 residues. DNA for the CDR3: TGTGCCAGCAGCGTAGAACAGGGATGGTCCGGGGAGCTGTTTTTT. This encodes CASSVEQGWSGELFF.

The chain is built from TRBV20-1 and TRBJ2-2; TRBD1 might be the D (5 bases). Deletions cut 0 bases from V and 0 bases from J, with 14 bases between. The CDR3 has 17 amino acids. Germline V gene data show CDR1 as DFQATT and CDR2 as SNEGSKA (reference sequence). DNA of the CDR3: TGCAGTGCTAGAGATAGATTGGGGCCCGCGAACACCGGGGAGCTGTTTTTT. It specifies CSARDRLGPANTGELFF.

V gene TRBV4-2 combines with J gene TRBJ2-5; no reliable D call. This CDR3 contains 14 residues. Trimming stripped 0 bases from V and 2 bases from J, with 7 bases between. CDR1 is LGHNA and CDR2 is YNFKEQ in the germline V gene. CDR3 loop: CASSQDGRQETQYF. The DNA of the CDR3 is TGTGCCAGCAGCCAAGACGGGCGACAAGAGACCCAGTACTTC.

The rearrangement uses TRBV6-6 and TRBJ2-5; 7 bases align to TRBD2. V lost 7 bases, J lost 3 bases, and 5 bases stayed unmatched. CDR3 size: 13 residues. CDR1 is MNHNY and CDR2 is SVGAGI in the germline V gene (reference sequence). CDR3 protein: CASTAGPEETQYF. The CDR3 DNA follows: TGTGCCAGCACAGCGGGACCTGAAGAGACCCAGTACTTC.

The CDR3 loop is CASSSQGFGQPQHF. The CDR3 DNA sequence: TGTGCCAGCAGCTCACAGGGGTTTGGTCAGCCCCAGCATTTT. The gene calls are TRBV12-3 or TRBV12-4 and TRBJ1-5; 7 positions agree with TRBD1. There are 14 residues in the CDR3. Trimming removed 6 bases from V and 6 bases from J; junction bases left unmatched: 8.

This chain uses TRBV7-2 with TRBJ2-3; a possible D gene is TRBD2 (5 bases). Trimming took off 3 bases at V and 2 bases at J, with 12 bases between the two ends. There are 15 residues in the CDR3. The V gene's germline CDR1 is SGHTA and CDR2 FQGNSA. CDR3 DNA: TGTGCCAGCAGCTTCGGGGATCGAGTCACAGATACGCAGTATTTT. It translates to CASSFGDRVTDTQYF.

The chain uses TRBV11-3 and TRBJ2-1, with no clear D. The germline CDR1 and CDR2 sequences are SGHNT and YENEEA. The CDR3 loop spans 13 amino acids. Trimming took 8 bases from V and 0 from J, leaving 8 bases between them. In nucleotides, the CDR3 is TGTGCCAGCGGTAGAGACTCCTACAATGAGCAGTTCTTC. The encoded protein is CASGRDSYNEQFF.

This sequence joins TRBV5-6 and TRBJ2-1; D unresolved. Between the trimmed V and J ends, which lost 2 bases and 0 bases, there was a span of 6 bases. Germline values: CDR1 SGHDT, CDR2 YYEEEE. This CDR3 region has 14 residues. DNA for the CDR3: TGTGCCAGCAGCTTCTATAGCTCCTACAATGAGCAGTTCTTC. Translating it yields CASSFYSSYNEQFF.

The CDR3 nucleotides are TGTGCCAGCAGCACGATCGGCGGGAAATTCTCCTACGAGCAGTACTTC. This codes for CASSTIGGKFSYEQYF. The rearrangement uses TRBV7-9 and TRBJ2-7, with TRBD2 as a possible D gene (6 bases). V was cut by 5 bases and J by 0 bases, with 17 bases left in between. The germline V gene encodes CDR1 SEHNR and CDR2 FQNEAQ (reference sequence). CDR3 length: 16 residues. The variable domain in full, completed from reference TRBV7-9 and TRBJ2-7, reads DTGVSQNPRHKITKRGQNVTFRCDPISEHNRLYWYRQTLGQGPEFLTYFQNEAQLEKSRLLSDRFSAERPKGSFSTLEIQRTEQGDSAMYLCASSTIGGKFSYEQYFGPGTRLTVT.

This clonotype was seen just once. The chain uses TRBV5-1 and TRBJ2-7; 8 bases fit TRBD1. V lost 3 bases, J lost 10 bases, and 6 bases stayed unmatched. This CDR3 is 12 amino acids long. The germline CDR1 and CDR2 sequences are SGHRS and YFSETQ. The CDR3 DNA follows: TGCGCCAGCAGCTCTGGACAGGGACTTCAGTACTTC. Translation: CASSSGQGLQYF.

In its sample, this clonotype was seen a few times. The J gene is TRBJ2-1, the V gene TRBV28; TRBD2 agrees at 7 bases. This CDR3 region has 16 residues. Germline V CDR1 and CDR2: MDHEN, SYDVKM. V lost 5 bases, J lost 7 bases, and 14 bases stayed unmatched. CDR3 in DNA: TGTGCCAGCAGTGCAATTGTGGCGGGGGTAAGGAATGAGCAGTTCTTC. It is translated as CASSAIVAGVRNEQFF.

The chain uses TRBV18 and TRBJ2-5; perhaps D is TRBD1 or TRBD2 (5 bases each). V was pared by 2 bases and J by 13 bases, with 23 bases between. CDR3 length: 15 amino acids. Germline V gene data show CDR1 as KGHSH and CDR2 as LQKENI. CDR3: CASSPGQTGRNERYF. The CDR3 nucleotides read TGTGCCAGCTCACCAGGCCAAACGGGACGGAACGAGCGGTACTTC. The full variable domain, completed using reference TRBV18 and TRBJ2-5, is NAGVMQNPRHLVRRRGQEARLRCSPMKGHSHVYWYRQLPEEGLKFMVYLQKENIIDESGMPKERFSAEFPKEGPSILRIQQVVRGDSAAYFCASSPGQTGRNERYFGPGTRLLVL.

Concerning this clonotype itself: The conserved phenylalanine or tryptophan normally closing the CDR3 is absent here, so this likely arose from a read error. The chain couples TRBV14 to TRBJ2-1; 8 nucleotides line up with TRBD2. The CDR3 extends over 16 amino acids. V was clipped by 1 base and J by 2 bases; unmatched bases: 4. Germline assignment: CDR1 SGHDN and CDR2 FVKESK. The CDR3 loop reads CASSQVVAGTYNEQFL. In DNA, the CDR3 is TGTGCCAGCAGCCAAGTGGTAGCGGGGACCTACAATGAGCAGTTCCTC.